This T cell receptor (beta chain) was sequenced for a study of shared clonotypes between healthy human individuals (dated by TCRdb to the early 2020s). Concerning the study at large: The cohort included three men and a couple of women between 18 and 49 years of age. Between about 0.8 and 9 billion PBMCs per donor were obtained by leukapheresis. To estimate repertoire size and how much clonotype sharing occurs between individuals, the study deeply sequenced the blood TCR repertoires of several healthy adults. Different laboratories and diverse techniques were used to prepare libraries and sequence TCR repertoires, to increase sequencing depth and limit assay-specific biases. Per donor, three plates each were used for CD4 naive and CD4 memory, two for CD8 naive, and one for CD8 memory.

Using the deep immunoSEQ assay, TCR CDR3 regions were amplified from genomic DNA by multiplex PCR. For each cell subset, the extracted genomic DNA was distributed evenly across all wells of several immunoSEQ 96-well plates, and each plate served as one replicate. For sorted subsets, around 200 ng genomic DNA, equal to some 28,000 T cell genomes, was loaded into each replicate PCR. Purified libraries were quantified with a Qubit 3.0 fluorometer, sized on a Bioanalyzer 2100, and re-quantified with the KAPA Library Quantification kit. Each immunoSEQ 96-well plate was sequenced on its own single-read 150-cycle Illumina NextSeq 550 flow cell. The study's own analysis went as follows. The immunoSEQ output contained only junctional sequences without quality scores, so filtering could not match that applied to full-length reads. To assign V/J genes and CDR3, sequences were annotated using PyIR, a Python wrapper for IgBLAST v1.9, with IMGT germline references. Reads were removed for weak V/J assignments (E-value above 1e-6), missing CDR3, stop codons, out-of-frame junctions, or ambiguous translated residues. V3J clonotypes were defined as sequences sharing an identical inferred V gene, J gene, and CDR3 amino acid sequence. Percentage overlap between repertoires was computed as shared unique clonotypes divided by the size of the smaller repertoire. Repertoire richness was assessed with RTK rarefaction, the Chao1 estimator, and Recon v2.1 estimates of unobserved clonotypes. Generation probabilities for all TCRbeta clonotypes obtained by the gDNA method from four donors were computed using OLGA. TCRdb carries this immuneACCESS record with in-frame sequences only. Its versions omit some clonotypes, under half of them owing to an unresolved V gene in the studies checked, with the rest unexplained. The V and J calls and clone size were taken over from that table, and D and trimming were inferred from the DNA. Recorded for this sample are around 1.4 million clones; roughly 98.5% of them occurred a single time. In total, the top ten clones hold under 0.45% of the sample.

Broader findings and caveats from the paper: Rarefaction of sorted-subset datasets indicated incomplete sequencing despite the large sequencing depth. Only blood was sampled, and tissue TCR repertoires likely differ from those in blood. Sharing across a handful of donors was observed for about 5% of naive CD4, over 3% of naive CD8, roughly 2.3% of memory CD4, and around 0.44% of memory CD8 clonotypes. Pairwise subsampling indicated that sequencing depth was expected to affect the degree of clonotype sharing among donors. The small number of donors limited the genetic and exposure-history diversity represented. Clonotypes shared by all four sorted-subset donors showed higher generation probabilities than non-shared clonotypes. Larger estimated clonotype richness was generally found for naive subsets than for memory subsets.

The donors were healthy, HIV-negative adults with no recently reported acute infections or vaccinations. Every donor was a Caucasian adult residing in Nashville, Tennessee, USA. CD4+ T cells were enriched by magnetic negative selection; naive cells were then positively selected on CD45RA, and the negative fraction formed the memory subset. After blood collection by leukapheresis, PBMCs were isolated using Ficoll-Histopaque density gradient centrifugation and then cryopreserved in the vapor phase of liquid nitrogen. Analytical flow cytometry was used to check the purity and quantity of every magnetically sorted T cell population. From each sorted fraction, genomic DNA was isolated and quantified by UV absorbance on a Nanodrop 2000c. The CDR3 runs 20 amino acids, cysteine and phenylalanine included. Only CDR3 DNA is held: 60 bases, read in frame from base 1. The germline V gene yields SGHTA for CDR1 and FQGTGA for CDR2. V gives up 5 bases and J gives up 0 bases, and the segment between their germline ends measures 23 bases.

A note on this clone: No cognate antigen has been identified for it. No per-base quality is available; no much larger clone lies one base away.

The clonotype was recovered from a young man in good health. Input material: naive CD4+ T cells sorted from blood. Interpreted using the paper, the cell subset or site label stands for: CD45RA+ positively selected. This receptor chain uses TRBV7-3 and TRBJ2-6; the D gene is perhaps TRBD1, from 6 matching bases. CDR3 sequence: CASSPPTRTDAVSGANVLTF. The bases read TGTGCCAGCAGCCCGCCCACCAGGACAGATGCAGTCTCTGGGGCCAACGTCCTGACTTTC.